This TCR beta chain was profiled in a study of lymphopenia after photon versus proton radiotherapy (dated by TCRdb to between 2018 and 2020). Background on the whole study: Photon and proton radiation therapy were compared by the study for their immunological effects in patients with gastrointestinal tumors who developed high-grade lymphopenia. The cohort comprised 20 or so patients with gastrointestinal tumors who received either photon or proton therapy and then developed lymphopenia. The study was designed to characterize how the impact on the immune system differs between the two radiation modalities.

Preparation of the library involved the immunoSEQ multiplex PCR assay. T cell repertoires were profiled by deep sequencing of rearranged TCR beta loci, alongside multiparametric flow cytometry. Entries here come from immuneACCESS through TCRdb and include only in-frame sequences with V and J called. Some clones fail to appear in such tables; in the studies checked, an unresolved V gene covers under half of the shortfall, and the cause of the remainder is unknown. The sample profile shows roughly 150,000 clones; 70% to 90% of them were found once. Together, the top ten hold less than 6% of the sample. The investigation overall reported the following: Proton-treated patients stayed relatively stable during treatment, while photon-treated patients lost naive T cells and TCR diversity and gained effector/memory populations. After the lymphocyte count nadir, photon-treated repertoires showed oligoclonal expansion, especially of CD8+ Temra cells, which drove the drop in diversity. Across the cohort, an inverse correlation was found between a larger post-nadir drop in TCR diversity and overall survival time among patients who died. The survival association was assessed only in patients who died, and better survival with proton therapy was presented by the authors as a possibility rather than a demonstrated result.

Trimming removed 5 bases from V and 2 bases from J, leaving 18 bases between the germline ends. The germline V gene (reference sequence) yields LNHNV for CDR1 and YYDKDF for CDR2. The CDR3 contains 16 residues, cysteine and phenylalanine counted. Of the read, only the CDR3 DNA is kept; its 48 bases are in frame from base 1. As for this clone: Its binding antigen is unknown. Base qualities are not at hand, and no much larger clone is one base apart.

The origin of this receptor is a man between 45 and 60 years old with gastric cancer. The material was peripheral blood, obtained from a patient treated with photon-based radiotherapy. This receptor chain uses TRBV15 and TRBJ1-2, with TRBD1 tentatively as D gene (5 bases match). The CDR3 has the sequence CATSEIGAGSNYGYTF. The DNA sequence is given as TGTGCCACCAGCGAGATCGGGGCAGGGTCGAACTATGGCTACACCTTC.